Described below is a single TCR beta chain sequence and its context. Its antigen is unidentified. This sample was included in a study of CD8 T cells in ankylosing spondylitis. General study points: One TCR beta motif, made up of under ten highly homologous variants, appeared characteristic of ankylosing spondylitis blood. Matched ankylosing spondylitis synovial fluid reportedly showed significant enrichment of disease-linked clones.

The CDR3 extends over 14 amino acids. Trimming removed 2 bases from V and 3 bases from J, with 13 bases in between. Germline V gene lookup returns CDR1 DFQATT and CDR2 SNEGSKA (reference sequence). Researchers built TCR beta libraries using quantitative 5'-RACE with molecular barcodes. TCRdb reprocessed the 5' RACE reads via MiXCR and lists one record per CDR3 protein. The repertoire holds about 800,000 distinct CDR3 sequences, with roughly 12% as singletons. The rearrangement joins TRBV20-1 to TRBJ1-2, with D possibly matching TRBD1 (5 bases). Sequenced input: blood, either unsorted or a sorted T cell fraction (not recorded which). This receptor was identified in a male donor with ankylosing spondylitis. This CDR3 reads CSARFGVGDYGYTF. The CDR3 nucleotides read TGCAGTGCTAGATTTGGGGTGGGGGACTATGGCTACACCTTC.